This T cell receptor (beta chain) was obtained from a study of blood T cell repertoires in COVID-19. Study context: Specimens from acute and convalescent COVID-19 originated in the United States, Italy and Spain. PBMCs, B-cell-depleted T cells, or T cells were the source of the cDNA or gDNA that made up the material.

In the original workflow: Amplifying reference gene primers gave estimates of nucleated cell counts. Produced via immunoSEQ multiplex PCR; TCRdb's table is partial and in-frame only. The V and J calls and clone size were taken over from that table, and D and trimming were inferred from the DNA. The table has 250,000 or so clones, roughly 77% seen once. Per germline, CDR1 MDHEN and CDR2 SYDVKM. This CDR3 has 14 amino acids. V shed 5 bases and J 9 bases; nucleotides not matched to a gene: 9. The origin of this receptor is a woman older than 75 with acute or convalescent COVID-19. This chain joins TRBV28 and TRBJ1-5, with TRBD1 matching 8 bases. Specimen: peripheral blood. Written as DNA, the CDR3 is TGTGCCAGCAGTCCAGGGCTGGGGACAGGGCCCCAGCATTTT. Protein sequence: CASSPGLGTGPQHF.